This T cell receptor (beta chain) came from a study of blood T cell repertoires in COVID-19. Assignment of participants to cohorts was predicated upon participant-reported clinical history. Authors' analysis steps: The assay estimated nucleated cells by amplifying reference gene primers. Measured with immunoSEQ multiplex PCR; TCRdb has only the in-frame clones, and not every one. Clone size and V and J calls were adopted from that table, with D and trimming inferred from the DNA. The sample consists of roughly 220,000 clones, about nine tenths of them appearing once. The CDR3 has 15 amino acids. Trimming took off 2 bases at V and 0 bases at J, with 8 bases between the two ends. In germline, CDR1 is MNHNS, CDR2 SASEGT.

The clonotype was recovered from a woman between 25 and 40 years old who had recovered from COVID-19. This rearrangement joins TRBV6-1 to TRBJ1-3; no reliable D call. What was sequenced was PBMCs or T cells enriched from blood (not recorded which). CDR3 in DNA: TGTGCCAGCAGTGAACTGATCGGCTCTGGAAACACCATATATTTT. Its protein product is CASSELIGSGNTIYF.